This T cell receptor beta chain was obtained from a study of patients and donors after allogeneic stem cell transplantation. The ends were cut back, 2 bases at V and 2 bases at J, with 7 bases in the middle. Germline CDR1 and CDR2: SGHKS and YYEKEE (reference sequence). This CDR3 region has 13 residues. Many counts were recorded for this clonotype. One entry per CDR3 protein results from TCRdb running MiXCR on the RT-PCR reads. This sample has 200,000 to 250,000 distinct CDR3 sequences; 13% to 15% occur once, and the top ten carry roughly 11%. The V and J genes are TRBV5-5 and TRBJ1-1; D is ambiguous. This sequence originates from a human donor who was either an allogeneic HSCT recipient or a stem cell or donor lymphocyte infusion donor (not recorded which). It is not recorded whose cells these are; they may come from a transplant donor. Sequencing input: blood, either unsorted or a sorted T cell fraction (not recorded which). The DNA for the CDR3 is TGTGCCAGCAGCTTTGGTCCCAACACTGAAGCTTTCTTT. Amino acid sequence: CASSFGPNTEAFF.